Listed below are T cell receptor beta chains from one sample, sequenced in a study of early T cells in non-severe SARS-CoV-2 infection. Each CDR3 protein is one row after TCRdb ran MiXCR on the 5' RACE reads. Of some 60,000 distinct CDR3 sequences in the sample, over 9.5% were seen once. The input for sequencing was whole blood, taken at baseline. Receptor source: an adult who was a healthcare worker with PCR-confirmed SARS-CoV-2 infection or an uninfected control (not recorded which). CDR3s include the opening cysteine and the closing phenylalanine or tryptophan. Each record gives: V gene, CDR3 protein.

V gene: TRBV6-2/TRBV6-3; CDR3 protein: CASSYTEGRNTEAFF
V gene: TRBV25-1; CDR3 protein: CASSEGLATGELFF
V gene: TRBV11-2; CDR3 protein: CASSPVGSGANNEQFF
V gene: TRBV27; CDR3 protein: CASSRLGLAENGELFF
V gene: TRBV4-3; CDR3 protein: CASSPTDINYGYTF
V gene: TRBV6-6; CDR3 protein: CASSYSWLAGGPITYEQYF
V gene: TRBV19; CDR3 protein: CASSMYSWDSEETQYF
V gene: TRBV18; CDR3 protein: CASSPPEMADTQYF
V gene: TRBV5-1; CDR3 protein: CASSLADRGTDTEAFF
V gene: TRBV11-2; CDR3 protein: CASSLTDSSPLHF
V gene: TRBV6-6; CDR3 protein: CASMDYEQYF
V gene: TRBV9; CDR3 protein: CASSASRLAGPYEQYF
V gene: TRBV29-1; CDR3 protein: CSVGTGNYEQYF
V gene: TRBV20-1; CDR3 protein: CSARLLERSPLHF
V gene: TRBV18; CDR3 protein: CASSKADEQYF
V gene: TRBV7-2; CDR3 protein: CASSLAHRGGSYNSPLHF
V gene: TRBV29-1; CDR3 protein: CSVEDQAGGENEQFF
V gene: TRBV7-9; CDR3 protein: CASSSFGLDNEQFF
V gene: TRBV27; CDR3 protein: CASSGRFPSGTSGLEQFF
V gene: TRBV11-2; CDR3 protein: CASSLDGMGRETQYF
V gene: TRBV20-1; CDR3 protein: CSARGTVDTGELFF
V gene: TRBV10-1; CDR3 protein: CASRFNRGNFYEQYF
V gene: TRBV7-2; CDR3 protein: CASSSFLGAFF
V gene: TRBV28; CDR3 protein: CASGPRGGSWEQFF
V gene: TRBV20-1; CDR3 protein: CSPGRSYGYTF
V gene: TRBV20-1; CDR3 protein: CSALTGPIISYEQYF
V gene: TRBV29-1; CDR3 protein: CSVEGGGVGNEQYF
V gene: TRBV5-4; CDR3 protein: CASSFSGRRGGYTF
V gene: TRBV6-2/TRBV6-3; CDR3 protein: CASSSVGTAVYGYTF
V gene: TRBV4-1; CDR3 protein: CASSEILRGLYGELFF